One sample yielded the 13 T cell receptor beta chains listed below, sequenced in a study of T cell responses to AZD1222 COVID-19 vaccine. Libraries were prepared by immunoSEQ multiplex PCR; TCRdb keeps only in-frame clonotypes and omits some of them. The data show about 110,000 clones, about 81% seen once. Sequencing was performed on peripheral blood, taken on day 0 of AZD1222 vaccination. These TCRs come from an adult in good health.

This chain uses TRBV30 with TRBJ1-1, with D possibly TRBD1 on 5 matching bases. CDR3 length: 14 amino acids. The V gene's germline CDR1 is GTSNPN and CDR2 SVGIG (reference sequence). V lost 3 bases and J lost 2, with 13 bases in between. In DNA form, the CDR3 reads TGTGCCTGGAGCAATCTCCAGGGTAACACTGAAGCTTTCTTT. This sequence encodes CAWSNLQGNTEAFF.

This chain joins TRBV7-6 and TRBJ2-1, with 7 bases that match TRBD1. This CDR3 has 15 amino acids. The V and J ends lost 5 bases and 8 bases, in that order; junction bases with no gene match: 12. Germline values: CDR1 SGHVS, CDR2 FNYEAQ. CDR3 nucleotides: TGTGCCAGCAGCCCATACAGGGGCAGTTCGTATGAGCAGTTCTTC. Its translation: CASSPYRGSSYEQFF.

The rearrangement uses TRBV10-1 and TRBJ1-2; D perhaps matches TRBD1 (5 bases). The V gene's germline CDR1 is WNHNN and CDR2 SYGVQD (reference sequence). V lost 8 bases and J 2 bases, leaving 12 bases between the germline ends. The length of the CDR3 is 13 residues. Written as DNA, the CDR3 is TGCGCCAGCGCTGGTCCAGGGAACTATGGCTACACCTTC. It specifies CASAGPGNYGYTF.

CDR3 residues: CASRTGTTDTQYF. The CDR3, as DNA: TGCGCCAGCAGGACAGGGACCACAGATACGCAGTATTTT. The J gene is TRBJ2-3, the V gene TRBV5-1, with 7 nucleotides matching TRBD1. The germline V gene has CDR1 SGHRS and CDR2 YFSETQ. The junction had 2 bases not matched to a gene; V was cut back by 5 bases and J by 2 bases. CDR3 length equals 13 residues.

This rearrangement joins TRBV12-3 or TRBV12-4 to TRBJ1-2; no reliable D call. CDR3 length: 12 amino acids. V was shortened by 8 bases and J by 4 bases, with 11 bases between the two germline ends. CDR3 in amino acids: CASGRFLYGYTF. CDR3 in DNA: TGTGCCAGCGGACGGTTCCTCTATGGCTACACCTTC.

The V call is TRBV28, the J call TRBJ2-3; unclear D gene. Trimming stripped 2 bases from V and 4 bases from J, with 4 bases between. The CDR3 is 12 residues long. Germline loops: CDR1 MDHEN, CDR2 SYDVKM. CDR3 sequence reads: CASSLVADTQYF. DNA for the CDR3: TGTGCCAGCAGTTTAGTTGCAGATACGCAGTATTTT.

This clone was seen a handful of times. The chain has TRBV27 and TRBJ1-5; D uncertain. In germline, CDR1 is MNHEY, CDR2 SMNVEV (reference sequence). V was cut by 4 bases and J by 0 bases, with 7 bases left in between. The length of the CDR3 is 14 residues. The chain's CDR3 is CASSSGSSNQPQHF. The CDR3 DNA sequence: TGTGCCAGCAGTTCCGGCAGTAGCAATCAGCCCCAGCATTTT.

V gene TRBV9 combines with J gene TRBJ1-2; D gene uncertain. V lost 4 bases and J 1 base, leaving 14 bases between the germline ends. This CDR3 has 15 residues. In germline, CDR1 is SGDLS, CDR2 YYNGEE. The chain's CDR3 is CASSPPGRINYGYTF. The CDR3 DNA reads TGTGCCAGCAGCCCCCCGGGCAGAATTAACTATGGCTACACCTTC.

The chain uses TRBV9 and TRBJ2-3; TRBD1 or TRBD2 may be the D gene (5 bases each). CDR1 is SGDLS, CDR2 YYNGEE, per germline. V gave up 3 bases and J gave up 5 bases, with 13 bases separating them. The length of the CDR3 is 14 residues. The CDR3 loop is CASSGGTTGDTQYF. The DNA of the CDR3 is TGTGCCAGCAGCGGGGGGACCACAGGAGATACGCAGTATTTT.

This rearrangement joins TRBV28 to TRBJ2-1; 9 positions agree with TRBD2. V lost 2 bases to trimming and J lost 9 bases; unmatched junction nucleotides: 11. Germline V gene sequence: CDR1 MDHEN, CDR2 SYDVKM. The CDR3 spans 16 residues. CDR3 nucleotide sequence: TGTGCCAGCAGTTTAGCCGGAGCGGGAGGTCTCGGTGAGCAGTTCTTC. Amino acid sequence: CASSLAGAGGLGEQFF.

The chain joins TRBV11-2 to TRBJ2-5; 7 nucleotides line up with TRBD2. V lost 7 bases and J lost 9; bases outside the gene matches: 11. The CDR3 consists of 13 residues. Per the germline V gene, CDR1 is SGHAT and CDR2 is FQNNGV. The CDR3 coding sequence is TGTGCCAGCACCGTGAGGAGCCGGGGGGCCCAGTACTTC. It encodes CASTVRSRGAQYF.

This clone was picked up a small number of times. The chain links TRBV7-9 to TRBJ1-6; 8 nucleotides line up with TRBD1. The CDR3 runs to 14 residues. The germline gives CDR1 SEHNR, CDR2 FQNEAQ (reference sequence). V was clipped by 8 bases and J by 8 bases; unmatched bases: 8. This chain's CDR3 is CASGPGGWDSPLHF. For the CDR3, the DNA is TGTGCCAGCGGTCCAGGGGGCTGGGATTCACCCCTCCACTTT.

This clone was seen more than once but under ten times. The J gene is TRBJ2-1, the V gene TRBV9; no reliable D call. The CDR3 length is 15 residues. V was trimmed by 0 bases and J by 3 bases, leaving 10 bases between them. The germline CDR1 and CDR2 sequences are SGDLS and YYNGEE. Here the CDR3 reads CASSVVADHYNEQFF. CDR3 coding DNA: TGTGCCAGCAGCGTAGTTGCGGACCACTACAATGAGCAGTTCTTC. Full variable domain (remainder filled in from reference TRBV9 and TRBJ2-1): DSGVTQTPKHLITATGQRVTLRCSPRSGDLSVYWYQQSLDQGLQFLIQYYNGEERAKGNILERFSAQQFPDLHSELNLSSLELGDSALYFCASSVVADHYNEQFFGPGTRLTVL.